The 19 T cell receptor beta chains given below trace back to one sample, sequenced in a study of T-cell memory formation after mild COVID-19. TCRdb fed the 5' RACE reads into MiXCR, producing one record per CDR3 protein. The table lists roughly 610,000 distinct CDR3 sequences, roughly a sixth of them singletons, with less than 10% in the top ten. The sequencing input was PBMCs or a T cell subset sorted from them (not recorded which). Receptors were obtained from an adult woman who had mild COVID-19 (a few samples of this study predate the infection). Cell type and time point are not known.

At least ten counts were recorded for this clonotype. This rearrangement joins TRBV7-9 to TRBJ2-1; a weak D match, TRBD2 (6 bases). Trimming stripped 6 bases from V and 3 bases from J, with 18 bases between. The CDR3 contains 16 residues. Per germline, CDR1 SEHNR and CDR2 FQNEAQ (reference sequence). Here the CDR3 DNA reads TGTGCCAGCAGACCCATAGGAGGGGTCGGCTACAATGAGCAGTTCTTC. This encodes CASRPIGGVGYNEQFF.

This clonotype was seen a handful of times. The chain combines TRBV7-2 with TRBJ1-1; tentatively, D is TRBD1 (5 bases). Germline loops: CDR1 SGHTA, CDR2 FQGNSA. V gave up 5 bases and J gave up 3 bases, with 22 bases separating them. This CDR3 contains 17 residues. CDR3 bases: TGTGCCAGCAGCCCACAGGTTGGGGGGGGGTTGGACACTGAAGCTTTCTTT. It yields the protein CASSPQVGGGLDTEAFF.

This clonotype was seen only a few times. The V and J genes are TRBV7-2 and TRBJ2-5; D remains ambiguous. Looked up from germline, CDR1 is SGHTA and CDR2 is FQGNSA. Trimming stripped 2 bases from V and 2 bases from J, with 6 bases between. CDR3 length: 13 amino acids. The chain's CDR3 is CASSLTVQETQYF. The CDR3 region has the DNA TGTGCCAGCAGCTTAACGGTACAAGAGACCCAGTACTTC.

This clonotype came up a few times. The chain employs TRBV9 and TRBJ2-1, with 14 bases lining up with TRBD2. Germline-derived CDR1 and CDR2 are SGDLS and YYNGEE. This CDR3 region has 16 residues. V trimming: 4 bases; J trimming: 4 bases; junction bases outside the gene matches: 4. In DNA form, the CDR3 reads TGTGCCAGCAGCATAAGACTAGCGGGAGGGTACAATGAGCAGTTCTTC. Its translation: CASSIRLAGGYNEQFF.

This chain connects TRBV5-1 to TRBJ2-2; D is unresolved. Germline lookup yields CDR1 SGHRS and CDR2 YFSETQ. The CDR3 length is 16 residues. V lost 4 bases to trimming and J lost 0 bases, with 13 bases between them. The CDR3 is CASSPWGQANTGELFF. In DNA, the CDR3 is TGCGCCAGCAGCCCTTGGGGTCAAGCGAACACCGGGGAGCTGTTTTTT.

This clonotype was observed a handful of times. The gene calls are TRBV20-1 and TRBJ2-7; 10 bases fit TRBD2. Germline V lookup: CDR1 DFQATT, CDR2 SNEGSKA (reference sequence). This CDR3 spans 13 amino acids. Germline trimming cut 6 bases from V and 7 bases from J; bases unmatched to any gene: 9. CDR3 DNA sequence: TGCAGTGCATCCGGGACTAGCGAGCGGGAGCAGTACTTC. Amino acid sequence: CSASGTSEREQYF.

The V and J genes are TRBV12-3 or TRBV12-4 and TRBJ1-5; 7 positions match TRBD1. The CDR3 consists of 14 residues. V trimming: 3 bases; J trimming: 5 bases; junction bases outside the gene matches: 4. The CDR3 loop reads CASSFGQDYQPQHF. CDR3 DNA: TGTGCCAGCAGTTTCGGACAGGACTATCAGCCCCAGCATTTT.

The V gene is TRBV12-3 or TRBV12-4, the J gene TRBJ2-3, with D perhaps given as TRBD1 or TRBD2 (6 bases each). The V end lost 7 bases, the J end lost 0 bases, and 20 bases lay between the germline ends. The CDR3 sequence is 17 residues long. The CDR3 region is CASNHDRGQGSTDTQYF. The CDR3 DNA reads as TGTGCCAGCAACCACGACCGGGGGCAGGGCAGCACAGATACGCAGTATTTT.

Only a few counts were recorded for this clonotype. The gene calls are TRBV25-1 and TRBJ2-6, with no clear D. The CDR3 spans 13 residues. CDR1 is MGHDK and CDR2 is SYGVNS in the germline V gene. The germline V and J ends were trimmed by 7 bases and 1 base, with 5 bases remaining between them. This CDR3 reads CASMKSGANVLTF. The DNA of the CDR3 is TGTGCCAGCATGAAATCTGGGGCCAACGTCCTGACTTTC.

The chain uses TRBV21-1 and TRBJ2-6. TRBV21-1 is a pseudogene segment. The CDR3 is 14 amino acids. The CDR3 loop is CASSKILGANVLTF. The CDR3 coding sequence is TGTGCCAGCAGCAAAATTCTAGGGGCCAACGTCCTGACTTTC.

This clonotype appeared a few times. This chain uses TRBV6-2 or TRBV6-3 with TRBJ2-7; 13 bases agree with TRBD2. The CDR3 is made up of 17 amino acids. Trimming cost V 4 bases and J 7 bases; bases outside gene matches: 13. Germline V gene lookup returns CDR1 MNHEY and CDR2 SVGEGT. The CDR3 DNA reads TGTGCCAGCAGTTCCCTTGGGGGACTAGCGGGAATTCGGGAGCAGTACTTC. Amino acids: CASSSLGGLAGIREQYF.

This clonotype was seen repeatedly, ten times or more. The chain uses TRBV25-1 and TRBJ2-2; D call uncertain. Trimming took off 3 bases at V and 3 bases at J, with 2 bases between the two ends. The germline V gene encodes CDR1 MGHDK and CDR2 SYGVNS. CDR3 length: 12 amino acids. In nucleotides, the CDR3 is TGTGCCAGCAGTGACCACACCGGGGAGCTGTTTTTT. It is translated as CASSDHTGELFF. Supplemented by reference TRBV25-1 and TRBJ2-2, the full variable domain reads EADIYQTPRYLVIGTGKKITLECSQTMGHDKMYWYQQDPGMELHLIHYSYGVNSTEKGDLSSESTVSRIRTEHFPLTLESARPSHTSQYLCASSDHTGELFFGEGSRLTVL.

This chain connects TRBV20-1 to TRBJ2-7; 7 nucleotides line up with TRBD2. Per germline, CDR1 DFQATT and CDR2 SNEGSKA (reference sequence). J gave up 3 bases and V 0 bases, and 5 bases lay outside the gene matches. The CDR3 covers 14 residues. CDR3 sequence: CSARESGTNYEQYF. Here the CDR3 DNA reads TGCAGTGCTAGAGAATCCGGGACTAACTACGAGCAGTACTTC.

The chain employs TRBV9 and TRBJ1-5, with a tentative D call TRBD1 (5 bases). There are 15 residues in the CDR3. The V gene lost 2 bases and the J gene lost 3 bases, with 12 bases spanning the gap. The V gene's germline CDR1 is SGDLS and CDR2 YYNGEE. In DNA, the CDR3 is TGTGCCAGCAGCGTCGGGCAGGGCCTCAATCAGCCCCAGCATTTT. The encoded protein is CASSVGQGLNQPQHF. Full variable domain (outside the CDR3, taken from reference TRBV9 and TRBJ1-5): DSGVTQTPKHLITATGQRVTLRCSPRSGDLSVYWYQQSLDQGLQFLIQYYNGEERAKGNILERFSAQQFPDLHSELNLSSLELGDSALYFCASSVGQGLNQPQHFGDGTRLSIL.

The genes are TRBV27 and TRBJ2-3, with TRBD1 matching over 7 bases. The CDR3 consists of 17 residues. J lost 0 bases, V lost 0 bases, and 6 bases had no gene match. The germline V gene encodes CDR1 MNHEY and CDR2 SMNVEV (reference sequence). The CDR3 nucleotides read TGTGCCAGCAGTTTATCGAGGGGCAGGGGGAGCACAGATACGCAGTATTTT. Translation: CASSLSRGRGSTDTQYF.

This clonotype has more than one count but fewer than ten. The V call is TRBV5-5, the J call TRBJ2-6; 9 positions agree with TRBD1. Germline CDR1 and CDR2: SGHKS and YYEKEE (reference sequence). This CDR3 is 18 amino acids long. V dropped 5 bases and J dropped 0; count of bases not matched to a gene: 9. In DNA, the CDR3 is TGTGCCAGCAGGGAATACAGGGGGCAAAGCTCTGGGGCCAACGTCCTGACTTTC. Amino acids: CASREYRGQSSGANVLTF.

The chain is built from TRBV18 and TRBJ1-1; the D is unclear. Germline lookup yields CDR1 KGHSH and CDR2 LQKENI. Trimming pared 0 bases from V and 1 base from J, leaving 6 bases between. This CDR3 has 14 amino acids. The CDR3 sequence: CASSPPNGNTEAFF. CDR3 nucleotide sequence: TGTGCCAGCTCACCACCGAACGGGAACACTGAAGCTTTCTTT.

This clonotype has a count of ten or more. J is TRBJ1-2 and V is TRBV11-2; D not resolved. Deletions cut 5 bases from V and 3 bases from J, with 7 bases between. Germline V lookup: CDR1 SGHAT, CDR2 FQNNGV. The CDR3 totals 12 residues. For the CDR3, the DNA is TGTGCCAGCAGCCCCGCGGACTATGGCTACACCTTC. Its protein is CASSPADYGYTF.

The chain joins TRBV10-1 to TRBJ1-5; 9 bases fit TRBD1. The length of the CDR3 is 14 residues. Germline CDR1 is WNHNN and CDR2 is SYGVQD (reference sequence). Losses at the gene ends were 5 bases for V and 6 bases for J; bases not matched to a gene: 5. The CDR3 protein is CASSWDRDAQPQHF. The CDR3 DNA is TGCGCCAGCAGTTGGGACAGGGACGCTCAGCCCCAGCATTTT.